Listed below are T cell receptor beta chains from one sample, sequenced in a study of blood T cells in healthy people across ages. Using its own MiXCR run on the 5' RACE reads, TCRdb lists one record per CDR3 protein. The repertoire has around 1,900,000 distinct CDR3 sequences, 39% of them found once; the top ten carry about 21%. The source material was blood. The receptors were gathered from a human donor in good health. The CDR3 runs from the conserved cysteine through the conserved F or W. The D gene is left open where the match is weak. Some rows mark clone size as missing; the rest say once, few, many or name a class of expanded clone.

TRBJ2-3 - TRBV6-4 - TGTGCCAGCAGGCCTTCGGGCCAAGATACGCAGTATTTT CASRPSGQDTQYF
TRBJ1-4 many TRBV13 - TGTGCCAGCAGCTTATTGGGGCAGGGGAGCGAAAAACTGTTTTTT CASSLLGQGSEKLFF
TRBJ1-2 few TRBV5-8 TRBD1 TGTGCCAGCAGCTTGGGCATATGGAAGGGACAGGGCTACACCTTC CASSLGIWKGQGYTF
TRBJ1-2 - TRBV7-2 - TGTGCCAGCAGTCACGGGGGCCCAGGAAGAATTAACTATGGCTACACCTTC CASSHGGPGRINYGYTF
TRBJ2-3 few TRBV29-1 - TGCAGCGTTGAACAACAGGGCACAGATACGCAGTATTTT CSVEQQGTDTQYF
TRBJ1-4 - TRBV7-7 TRBD1 TGTGCCAGCAGCTCTCCCGGAAACGGGACAGGCAATGAAAAACTGTTTTTT CASSSPGNGTGNEKLFF
TRBJ2-7 many TRBV7-2 - TGTGCCAGCAGCTCCCGTGAGCCCTACGAGCAGTACTTC CASSSREPYEQYF
TRBJ2-7 many TRBV7-2 - TGTGCCAGCAGCTTAGTGGGGCAATCGAGCTCCTACGAGCAGTACTTC CASSLVGQSSSYEQYF
TRBJ2-5 - TRBV5-1 TRBD1 TGCGCCAGCAGCTTGGAGACAGGGGCTCCAGAGACCCAGTACTTC CASSLETGAPETQYF
TRBJ1-3 - TRBV20-1 - TGCAGTGCTAGATCCCCGGTGGGACACTCTGGAAACACCATATATTTT CSARSPVGHSGNTIYF
TRBJ2-3 many TRBV7-2 - TGTGCCAGCAGCTTAGGGGGAAGAGATACGCAGTATTTT CASSLGGRDTQYF
TRBJ2-5 - TRBV29-1 - TGCAGCGCCCAGCTAGGGACCCAGTACTTC CSAQLGTQYF
TRBJ1-2 - TRBV7-9 - TGTGCCAGCAGCTTAGAGGGCACGCGCGGCTACACCTTC CASSLEGTRGYTF
TRBJ2-7 - TRBV27 - TGTGCCAGCAGTTTTCGGACACGGACGTTCCCCGAGCAGTACTTC CASSFRTRTFPEQYF
TRBJ2-1 - TRBV4-1 TRBD1 TGCGCCAGCAGCCAATGGGGCGGACAGGGGCCCTACAATGAGCAGTTCTTC CASSQWGGQGPYNEQFF
TRBJ1-2 few TRBV7-8 TRBD1 TGTGCCAGCAGCGCGACAGGGCTTCTATGGGGCTACACCTTC CASSATGLLWGYTF
TRBJ2-1 - TRBV7-3 - TGTGCCAGCAGTGGACAGTCCAATGAGCAGTTCTTC CASSGQSNEQFF
TRBJ1-6 - TRBV18 - TGTGCCAGCTCAGAGGGGCAGACTTCACCCCTCCACTTT CASSEGQTSPLHF
TRBJ2-3 few TRBV29-1 - TGCAGCGTTAGGACTCCAGATACGCAGTATTTT CSVRTPDTQYF
TRBJ1-1 - TRBV29-1 TRBD1 TGCAGCGTTGATGGGGACAGGGTGGGCACTGAAGCTTTCTTT CSVDGDRVGTEAFF
TRBJ1-2 many TRBV5-1 - TGCGCCAGCAGCTCAGGACGGAGTAACTATGGCTACACCTTC CASSSGRSNYGYTF
TRBJ1-1 - TRBV9 TRBD1 TGTGCCAGCAGCGTAGGGGACAGGGGAATCGCTGAAGCTTTCTTT CASSVGDRGIAEAFF
TRBJ2-7 few TRBV4-1 TRBD1 TGCGCCAGCAGCCAACCTGCGACAGGGACCTACGAGCAGTACTTC CASSQPATGTYEQYF
TRBJ2-3 few TRBV28 TRBD2 TGTGCCAGCAGCTCCCTGGGCAGCGGGGGGGTTCACACAGATACGCAGTATTTT CASSSLGSGGVHTDTQYF
TRBJ1-6 - TRBV6-5 TRBD1 TGTGCCAGCAGCTGGGGACAGGAGGCATCACCCCTCCACTTT CASSWGQEASPLHF
TRBJ2-1 - TRBV6-2/TRBV6-3 - TGTGCCAGCAGTCTTATTGGGGTCTACAATGAGCAGTTCTTC CASSLIGVYNEQFF
TRBJ1-2 many TRBV7-3 - TGTGCCAGCAGCGCCGATGAGGGGGGGCCCTATGGCTACACCTTC CASSADEGGPYGYTF
TRBJ1-4 many TRBV29-1 - TGCAGCGTGGGCCTGGGGTATGAAAAACTGTTTTTT CSVGLGYEKLFF
TRBJ2-3 - TRBV7-2 - TGTGCCAGCAGCCGGGGAGACTACACAGATACGCAGTATTTT CASSRGDYTDTQYF
TRBJ1-2 - TRBV5-6 - TGTGCCAGCAGCTTACTCAGGGGACGAGGCTATGGCTACACCTTC CASSLLRGRGYGYTF
TRBJ2-1 - TRBV9 - TGTGCCAGCAGCACACCAGGGCGCAATGAGCAGTTCTTC CASSTPGRNEQFF
TRBJ1-6 few TRBV7-2 - TGTGCCAGCAGCTTAACGGGTCCACCGACAGGTTCCCTCCACTTT CASSLTGPPTGSLHF
TRBJ1-2 - TRBV5-1 TRBD1 TGCGCCAGCAGCCCAGACAGGGGAGATGACTACACCTTC CASSPDRGDDYTF
TRBJ2-1 - TRBV29-1 TRBD2 TGCAGCGTTAAGACTAGCGGGGGGAATGAGCAGTTCTTC CSVKTSGGNEQFF
TRBJ1-1 - TRBV4-2 - TGTGCCAGCGGAAGGGCACAACCGAACACTGAAGCTTTCTTT CASGRAQPNTEAFF
TRBJ1-6 few TRBV6-5 - TGTGCCAGCAGTTCCCTCCAAAATTCACCCCTCCACTTT CASSSLQNSPLHF
TRBJ1-5 - TRBV28 - TGTGCCAGCACCGTACTCCCTGGAGGTCAGCCCCAGCATTTT CASTVLPGGQPQHF
TRBJ2-6 - TRBV6-2/TRBV6-3 TRBD1 TGTGCCAGCAGCCGACGACAGGGAGTATACTCTGGGACCAACGTCCTGACTTTC CASSRRQGVYSGTNVLTF
TRBJ1-1 few TRBV4-2 - TGTGCCAGCAAGGCCCCCCCGGACACTGAAGCTTTCTTT CASKAPPDTEAFF
TRBJ2-3 few TRBV7-8 - TGTGCCAGCAGCCAAGAGGGCGAGACAAGTATTTATACGCAGTATTTT CASSQEGETSIYTQYF
TRBJ2-1 many TRBV7-2 TRBD2 TGTGCCAGCAGCCCCAGCGGGAGCTCCTACAATGAGCAGTTCTTC CASSPSGSSYNEQFF
TRBJ2-7 - TRBV20-1 - TGCAGTGCTAGACGGAATGACGAGCAGTACTTC CSARRNDEQYF